This T cell receptor (beta chain) is from a study of blood T cell repertoires in COVID-19 (dated by TCRdb to 2020 to 2022). Background on the whole study: Collaborator samples came from the United States, Italy and Spain and covered acute and convalescent phases of COVID-19. Nearly every sample came with metadata listing a de-identified subject ID, COVID-19 status, age in years and sex. The samples were drawn from two sources: the first 160 participants of the ongoing ImmuneRACE study, and 1,000 to 1,500 subjects contributed by 6 global collaborators. A freely available public database, intended as a resource for researchers studying the immune response to SARS-CoV-2, is where the repertoires were released. The material from the prospective study consisted of cDNA or gDNA derived from T cells, B-cell-depleted T cells, or PBMCs. The dataset comprised deeply sampled blood TCRbeta repertoires from subjects exposed to, actively infected with, or recovered from COVID-19. HLA class I and class II types, where available, came from metadata supplied by the sample provider rather than from assay-based typing.

In regard to this clone: Its binding antigen is unknown. Qualities for individual bases were not recorded, and no much larger clone is one base off.

TCRbeta CDR3 regions were amplified from genomic DNA using the immunoSEQ Assay, a bias-controlled multiplex PCR. For the original study's pipeline: The number of nucleated cells in each sample was estimated by amplification of reference gene primers within the assay. Sequence reads were collapsed and filtered to measure the absolute abundance of every unique TCRbeta CDR3 rearrangement. For each sample, productive Simpson clonality was calculated as the square root of Simpson's diversity index across productive rearrangements. Sourced from immuneACCESS, this table was stored by TCRdb with only in-frame sequences that have V and J called. A share of the clones is absent; for the studies checked, an unresolved V gene accounts for under half, and the remainder has no known explanation. Clonal size and the V and J genes are those of that table, whereas D and trimming came from the DNA. The sample table contains 210,000 or so clones; only one count was recorded for almost 85% of them. 12% of the sample belongs to the ten largest clones.

Findings and caveats that apply to the study as a whole: Clinical and demographic metadata were provided uncurated, with the amount varying by source and participant.

Whole blood was collected in K2EDTA tubes by collaborating institutions according to the institutions' own protocols. For TCRbeta analysis, collaborators shipped samples as frozen whole blood, isolated PBMCs, or DNA extracted from either of those sample types. The sequenced material came from peripheral blood. The receptor's source is a woman between 40 and 50 years old with acute or convalescent COVID-19.

For the CDR3, the sequence is CASSQDLGQIYYEQYF. Read as DNA, the sequence is TGCGCCAGCAGCCAAGATCTGGGACAGATATACTACGAGCAGTACTTC. The V and J segments used are TRBV4-3 and TRBJ2-7; 7 bases in the middle match TRBD1. V is cut back by 0 bases and J by 3 bases, with 8 bases in the junction unmatched. From the germline V gene, CDR1 is LGHNA and CDR2 is YSLEER. The CDR3 starts with the cysteine, ends with the phenylalanine, and has 16 residues. Only CDR3 DNA remains: 48 bases, in frame from the first base.